Listed here are 29 T cell receptor beta chains from one sample, sequenced in a study of blood T cell repertoires in COVID-19 (dated by TCRdb to 2018 to 2020). Library prep was done by the immunoSEQ multiplex PCR assay. Not all clones reach the TCRdb copy of this immuneACCESS table, which keeps in-frame sequences only. Checked studies attribute under half of the gap to unresolved V genes and leave the rest unexplained. The sample table lists 150,000 to 190,000 clones, approximately 86% of them with a count of one. Over 2% of the sample lies in the top ten. The sequenced material came from peripheral blood. The source is a woman between 65 and 79 years old with acute or convalescent COVID-19.

The chain combines TRBV7-8 with TRBJ2-1; maybe TRBD2 (6 bases). This CDR3 spans 18 amino acids. Trimming removed 5 bases from V and 0 bases from J, with 20 bases in between. Germline CDR1 and CDR2: SGHVS and FQNEAQ. CDR3 in amino acids: CASSTGGGSGSSYNEQFF. The CDR3 DNA reads as TGTGCCAGCAGCACCGGTGGAGGGTCAGGGAGCTCCTACAATGAGCAGTTCTTC.

The rearrangement links TRBV10-3 to TRBJ1-5; maybe TRBD1 (5 bases). V was clipped by 0 bases and J by 7 bases, with 10 bases between them. The CDR3 is made up of 14 amino acids. CDR1 and CDR2 (germline): ENHRY, SYGVKD. The CDR3 loop is CAISESEGRQPQHF. Written as DNA, the CDR3 is TGTGCCATCAGTGAGTCGGAGGGGAGGCAGCCCCAGCATTTT.

The V call is TRBV24-1, the J call TRBJ2-3; TRBD1 matches 7 bases. The germline V gene has CDR1 KGHDR and CDR2 SFDVKD. J was trimmed by 2 bases and V by 3 bases; bases with no gene match: 7. The CDR3 sequence is 16 residues long. CDR3 region: CATSDPYGQDTDTQYF. CDR3 in DNA: TGTGCCACCAGTGATCCCTACGGACAGGACACAGATACGCAGTATTTT.

The chain joins TRBV28 to TRBJ1-2; D call uncertain. The V gene's germline CDR1 is MDHEN and CDR2 SYDVKM. V lost 1 base to trimming and J lost 4 bases, with 4 bases between them. This CDR3 has 12 amino acids. CDR3 nucleotides: TGTGCCAGCAGTTTATTCTCCTATGGCTACACCTTC. Translating it yields CASSLFSYGYTF.

The chain is built from TRBV28 and TRBJ1-5, with 7 bases lining up with TRBD1. Trimming cost V 2 bases and J 6 bases; bases outside gene matches: 7. Looked up from germline, CDR1 is MDHEN and CDR2 is SYDVKM. The CDR3 consists of 15 residues. The CDR3 DNA follows: TGTGCCAGCAGTTTAAGGGACAGCCCCACTCAGCCCCAGCATTTT. Translation: CASSLRDSPTQPQHF.

V usage is TRBV18 and J usage is TRBJ1-5; no clear D gene. CDR3 length equals 13 residues. From germline, CDR1 is KGHSH and CDR2 LQKENI. V lost 6 bases to trimming and J lost 5 bases, with 11 bases between them. The CDR3 DNA reads as TGTGCCAGCTCCCGAGGAACGGATCAGCCCCAGCATTTT. It yields the protein CASSRGTDQPQHF.

This sequence joins TRBV4-1 and TRBJ1-1; D may be TRBD1 (6 bases). There are 15 residues in the CDR3. Per the germline V gene, CDR1 is MGHRA and CDR2 is YSYEKL. V lost 1 base and J 5 bases, leaving 14 bases between the germline ends. Here the CDR3 reads CASSQVWAGATEAFF. The CDR3 DNA reads TGCGCCAGCAGCCAAGTTTGGGCGGGGGCGACTGAAGCTTTCTTT.

The genes are TRBV4-3 and TRBJ2-1; 8 nucleotides agree with TRBD2. The CDR3 runs 15 residues. Looked up from germline, CDR1 is LGHNA and CDR2 is YSLEER. Germline trimming cut 1 base from V and 9 bases from J; bases unmatched to any gene: 8. This chain's CDR3 is CASSQGGGPAGEQFF. CDR3 sequence (DNA): TGCGCCAGCAGCCAAGGCGGGGGGCCGGCCGGTGAGCAGTTCTTC.

V is TRBV2 and J is TRBJ2-6; the match to TRBD1 covers 7 bases. The CDR3 spans 14 residues. Trimming removed 3 bases from V and 14 bases from J; junction bases left unmatched: 10. CDR1 is SNHLY and CDR2 is FYNNEI in the germline V gene. DNA of the CDR3: TGTGCCAGCAGTGATGGGGACAGCTCTCACATCCTGACTTTC. It encodes CASSDGDSSHILTF.

J is TRBJ2-3 and V is TRBV27, with a weak D call TRBD2 (6 bases). Germline V gene lookup returns CDR1 MNHEY and CDR2 SMNVEV (reference sequence). The V end lost 3 bases, the J end lost 2 bases, and 12 bases lay between the germline ends. The CDR3 runs 15 residues. This CDR3 reads CASSFSSANTDTQYF. DNA of the CDR3: TGTGCCAGCAGTTTTTCTAGCGCTAACACAGATACGCAGTATTTT.

CDR3 bases: TGTGCCAGCAGCCGAGGACAGGGGGGACAGAGCTCTGGAAACACCATATATTTT. This sequence encodes CASSRGQGGQSSGNTIYF. The V and J genes are TRBV3-1 (or the pseudogene TRBV3-2) and TRBJ1-3, with 10 bases lining up with TRBD1. With V trimmed by 4 bases and J by 0 bases, 9 bases remained unmatched. The CDR3 sequence is 18 residues long. Germline CDR1 LGHDT, CDR2 YNNKEL (reference sequence).

In DNA, the CDR3 is TGTGCCAGCAGCCGACGACAGGGGGGCAATCAGCCCCAGCATTTT. Its translation is CASSRRQGGNQPQHF. The chain has TRBV3-1 (or the pseudogene TRBV3-2) and TRBJ1-5; TRBD1 aligns across 9 bases. The germline V gene encodes CDR1 LGHDT and CDR2 YNNKEL (reference sequence). The ends lost 4 bases at V and 2 bases at J; junction bases unmatched: 3. The CDR3 contains 15 residues.

The chain carries TRBV11-3 and TRBJ1-2; 7 bases map to TRBD1. Germline loops: CDR1 SGHNT, CDR2 YENEEA. The CDR3 spans 13 residues. V gave up 2 bases and J gave up 3 bases; unmatched junction bases: 0. CDR3 in amino acids: CASSLTGDYGYTF. Written as DNA, the CDR3 is TGTGCCAGCAGCTTAACAGGGGACTATGGCTACACCTTC.

The gene calls are TRBV4-2 and TRBJ2-1, with 8 bases fitting TRBD2. CDR1 is LGHNA, CDR2 YNFKEQ, per germline. The CDR3 is made up of 15 amino acids. J gave up 4 bases and V 3 bases, and 5 bases lay outside the gene matches. CDR3 in amino acids: CASSQYSGAYNEQFF. The CDR3 region has the DNA TGTGCCAGCAGCCAGTATAGCGGGGCGTACAATGAGCAGTTCTTC.

This clone was observed a few times. V gene TRBV7-2 combines with J gene TRBJ2-7, with 8 bases identical to TRBD1. There are 15 residues in the CDR3. In germline, CDR1 is SGHTA, CDR2 FQGNSA. V trimming: 6 bases; J trimming: 0 bases; junction bases outside the gene matches: 7. CDR3 loop: CASRDRALSSYEQYF. CDR3 coding DNA: TGTGCCAGCAGGGACAGGGCCCTCAGCTCCTACGAGCAGTACTTC.

The V gene is TRBV19, the J gene TRBJ1-5; D may be TRBD1 (6 bases). This CDR3 spans 17 amino acids. In germline, CDR1 is LNHDA, CDR2 SQIVND (reference sequence). Trimming took off 7 bases at V and 0 bases at J, with 19 bases between the two ends. This chain's CDR3 is CASNKGVRRYSNQPQHF. The CDR3 region has the DNA TGTGCCAGTAACAAGGGGGTCCGACGATATAGCAATCAGCCCCAGCATTTT.

This clone came up once. The chain links TRBV28 to TRBJ1-3; D is ambiguous. The V end was cut by 1 base, the J end by 0 bases, with 13 bases between. The germline gives CDR1 MDHEN, CDR2 SYDVKM. CDR3 length: 17 amino acids. In DNA form, the CDR3 reads TGTGCCAGCAGTTTATTTTCCGTGGGCAGCTCTGGAAACACCATATATTTT. It translates to CASSLFSVGSSGNTIYF.

The genes are TRBV19 and TRBJ1-4; D perhaps matches TRBD1 (6 bases). V gave up 10 bases and J gave up 7 bases, with 19 bases separating them. CDR1 is LNHDA, CDR2 SQIVND, per germline (reference sequence). The CDR3 is 14 amino acids. In DNA form, the CDR3 reads TGTGCCACAGGGGACCGGGGAAGTACTGAAAAACTGTTTTTT. This codes for CATGDRGSTEKLFF.

The chain combines TRBV6-2 or TRBV6-3 with TRBJ1-2, with 7 bases aligning to TRBD1. The CDR3 contains 13 residues. With V trimmed by 6 bases and J by 5 bases, 6 bases remained unmatched. The germline V gene encodes CDR1 MNHEY and CDR2 SVGEGT. The CDR3 region is CASSPGQAYGYTF. The CDR3 DNA follows: TGTGCCAGCAGCCCCGGACAGGCTTATGGCTACACCTTC.

The CDR3, as DNA: TGTGCCAGCAGTTTTGCAAGGACAGCAGACACTGAAGCTTTCTTT. Translating gives CASSFARTADTEAFF. This chain joins TRBV28 and TRBJ1-1, with D possibly matching TRBD1 (6 bases). Germline assignment: CDR1 MDHEN and CDR2 SYDVKM. The CDR3 is 15 residues long. Trimming pared 3 bases from V and 3 bases from J, leaving 14 bases between.

V is TRBV12-3 or TRBV12-4 and J is TRBJ1-2; 11 positions agree with TRBD1. The CDR3 consists of 12 residues. The junction had 3 bases not matched to a gene; V was cut back by 5 bases and J by 10 bases. This chain's CDR3 is CASSRGQGAYTF. In nucleotides, the CDR3 is TGTGCCAGCAGTAGAGGACAGGGGGCCTACACCTTC.

J is TRBJ1-1 and V is TRBV18, with 7 bases aligning to TRBD1. V lost 1 base, J lost 0 bases, and 2 bases stayed unmatched. Germline CDR1 KGHSH, CDR2 LQKENI. This CDR3 has 15 residues. The CDR3 coding sequence is TGTGCCAGCTCACCACAGGGGGCCTTGAACACTGAAGCTTTCTTT. Translation: CASSPQGALNTEAFF. Together with reference TRBV18 and TRBJ1-1, the CDR3 gives the full variable domain: NAGVMQNPRHLVRRRGQEARLRCSPMKGHSHVYWYRQLPEEGLKFMVYLQKENIIDESGMPKERFSAEFPKEGPSILRIQQVVRGDSAAYFCASSPQGALNTEAFFGQGTRLTVV.

This clone has just one count. The chain joins TRBV7-9 to TRBJ2-3, with 9 bases aligning to TRBD2. CDR1 is SEHNR, CDR2 FQNEAQ, per germline (reference sequence). V trimming: 6 bases; J trimming: 6 bases; junction bases outside the gene matches: 7. This CDR3 is 14 amino acids long. Here the CDR3 reads CASSPGLAGDTQYF. CDR3 coding DNA: TGTGCCAGCAGTCCGGGACTAGCAGGTGATACGCAGTATTTT.

The genes are TRBV6-5 and TRBJ1-5; D is possibly TRBD1 (5 bases). The CDR3 has 15 amino acids. CDR1 MNHEY and CDR2 SVGAGI come from the germline V gene. The V end was cut by 6 bases, the J end by 5 bases, with 17 bases between. CDR3 residues: CASRPYDSLDQPQHF. CDR3 DNA: TGTGCCAGCAGACCCTATGACAGTTTAGATCAGCCCCAGCATTTT.

The chain couples TRBV18 to TRBJ1-6; D is undetermined. The CDR3 has 14 amino acids. Trimming removed 4 bases from V and 7 bases from J, with 11 bases in between. Germline V gene sequence: CDR1 KGHSH, CDR2 LQKENI. The CDR3 nucleotides read TGTGCCAGCTCACAATCTCCCCGGAATTCACCCCTCCACTTT. Encoded protein: CASSQSPRNSPLHF. The complete variable domain, with remaining parts taken from reference TRBV18 and TRBJ1-6, reads NAGVMQNPRHLVRRRGQEARLRCSPMKGHSHVYWYRQLPEEGLKFMVYLQKENIIDESGMPKERFSAEFPKEGPSILRIQQVVRGDSAAYFCASSQSPRNSPLHFGNGTRLTVT.

The chain joins TRBV4-1 to TRBJ2-3, with 8 bases aligning to TRBD2. This CDR3 is 14 amino acids long. V lost 4 bases, J lost 5 bases, and 5 bases stayed unmatched. Germline values: CDR1 MGHRA, CDR2 YSYEKL. CDR3 DNA: TGCGCCAGCAGCCGGGACGGGGGGGGAGATACGCAGTATTTT. This gives the protein CASSRDGGGDTQYF.

The sample holds one count of this clone. CDR3 sequence: CASGQGKSISGYTF. CDR3 DNA: TGTGCCAGCGGACAGGGGAAATCGATTAGCGGCTACACCTTC. This chain connects TRBV7-9 to TRBJ1-2; 9 bases align to TRBD1. CDR1 and CDR2 (germline): SEHNR, FQNEAQ (reference sequence). This CDR3 is built from 14 residues. Losses at the gene ends were 8 bases for V and 8 bases for J; bases not matched to a gene: 12. The full variable domain, completed using reference TRBV7-9 and TRBJ1-2, is DTGVSQNPRHKITKRGQNVTFRCDPISEHNRLYWYRQTLGQGPEFLTYFQNEAQLEKSRLLSDRFSAERPKGSFSTLEIQRTEQGDSAMYLCASGQGKSISGYTFGSGTRLTVV.

Of note for this clone: One end of the junction does not line up with germline, which may come from a read error. The V and J genes are TRBV7-7 and TRBJ2-1; 10 nucleotides agree with TRBD2. CDR1 and CDR2 (germline): SSHAT, FNYEAQ (reference sequence). The CDR3 totals 15 residues. For the CDR3, the DNA is TGTGCTAGCAGCCCTAGCGGGGGCCTTTACAATGAGCAGTTCTTC. Translated, it gives CASSPSGGLYNEQFF.

This clone appeared once. The chain has TRBV27 and TRBJ1-5, with D possibly matching TRBD1 (5 bases). V dropped 6 bases and J dropped 6 bases, with 18 bases sitting between them. Germline V lookup: CDR1 MNHEY, CDR2 SMNVEV (reference sequence). This CDR3 has 15 amino acids. CDR3 loop: CASSPDTRWSQPQHF. CDR3 in DNA: TGTGCCAGCAGCCCGGACACCCGATGGAGTCAGCCCCAGCATTTT.